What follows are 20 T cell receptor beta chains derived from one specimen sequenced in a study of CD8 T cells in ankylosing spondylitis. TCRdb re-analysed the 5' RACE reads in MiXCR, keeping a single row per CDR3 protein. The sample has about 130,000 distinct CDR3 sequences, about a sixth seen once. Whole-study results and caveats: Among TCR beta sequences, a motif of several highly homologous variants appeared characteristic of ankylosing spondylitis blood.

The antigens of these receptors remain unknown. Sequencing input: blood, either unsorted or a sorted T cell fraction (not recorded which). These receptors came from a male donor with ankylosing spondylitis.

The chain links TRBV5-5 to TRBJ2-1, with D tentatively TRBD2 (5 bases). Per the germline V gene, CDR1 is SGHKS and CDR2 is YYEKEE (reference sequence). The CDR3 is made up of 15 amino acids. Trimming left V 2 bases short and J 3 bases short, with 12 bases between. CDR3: CASSFTSVHYNEQFF. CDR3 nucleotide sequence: TGTGCCAGCAGCTTTACTAGTGTGCACTACAATGAGCAGTTCTTC.

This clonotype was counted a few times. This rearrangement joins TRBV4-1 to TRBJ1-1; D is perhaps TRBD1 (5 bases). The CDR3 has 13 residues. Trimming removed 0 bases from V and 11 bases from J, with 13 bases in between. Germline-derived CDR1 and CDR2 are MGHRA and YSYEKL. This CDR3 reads CASSQDPGTSAFF. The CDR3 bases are TGCGCCAGCAGCCAAGACCCCGGGACCTCGGCTTTCTTT.

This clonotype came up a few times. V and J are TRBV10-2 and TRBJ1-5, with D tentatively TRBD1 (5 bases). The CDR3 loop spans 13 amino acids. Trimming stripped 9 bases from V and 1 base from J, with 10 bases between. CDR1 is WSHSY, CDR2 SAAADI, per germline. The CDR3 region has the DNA TGCGCCAGTCGGGACGTGAGCAATCAGCCCCAGCATTTT. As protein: CASRDVSNQPQHF.

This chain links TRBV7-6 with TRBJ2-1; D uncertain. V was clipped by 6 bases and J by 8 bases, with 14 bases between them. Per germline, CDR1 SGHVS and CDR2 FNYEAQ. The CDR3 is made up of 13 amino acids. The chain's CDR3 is CASRGAGIHEQFF. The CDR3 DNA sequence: TGTGCCAGCAGAGGTGCAGGAATCCATGAGCAGTTCTTC.

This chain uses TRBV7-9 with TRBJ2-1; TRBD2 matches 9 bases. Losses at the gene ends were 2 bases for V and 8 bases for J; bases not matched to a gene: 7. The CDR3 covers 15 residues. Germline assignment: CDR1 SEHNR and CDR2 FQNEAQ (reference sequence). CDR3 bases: TGTGCCAGCAGCTTATCGCGGGAGGGTCAAGATGAGCAGTTCTTC. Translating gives CASSLSREGQDEQFF.

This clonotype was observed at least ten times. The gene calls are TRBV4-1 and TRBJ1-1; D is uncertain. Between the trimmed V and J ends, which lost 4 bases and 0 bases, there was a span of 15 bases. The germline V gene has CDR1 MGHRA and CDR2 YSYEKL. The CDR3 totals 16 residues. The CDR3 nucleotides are TGCGCCAGCAGCCTTGGGGAGGGCAAGATGAACACTGAAGCTTTCTTT. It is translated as CASSLGEGKMNTEAFF.

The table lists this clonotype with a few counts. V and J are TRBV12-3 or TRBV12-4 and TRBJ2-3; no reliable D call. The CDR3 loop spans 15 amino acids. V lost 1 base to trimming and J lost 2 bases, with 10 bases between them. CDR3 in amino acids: CASSLVGQTTDTQYF. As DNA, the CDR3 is TGTGCCAGCAGTTTAGTGGGTCAGACCACAGATACGCAGTATTTT.

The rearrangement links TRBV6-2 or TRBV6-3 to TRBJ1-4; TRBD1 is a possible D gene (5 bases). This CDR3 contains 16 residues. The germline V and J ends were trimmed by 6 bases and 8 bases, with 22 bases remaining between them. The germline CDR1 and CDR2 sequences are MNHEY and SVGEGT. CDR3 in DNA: TGTGCCAGCAGACGGGGGGACTTCGAATTGCGCGAAAAACTGTTTTTT. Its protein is CASRRGDFELREKLFF.

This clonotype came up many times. The CDR3 spells CASSFGQPSGNTIYF. In DNA, the CDR3 is TGTGCCAGCAGCTTCGGACAGCCCTCTGGAAACACCATATATTTT. The chain is built from TRBV7-9 and TRBJ1-3; D is perhaps TRBD1 (6 bases). The V end lost 3 bases, the J end lost 0 bases, and 9 bases lay between the germline ends. CDR1 SEHNR and CDR2 FQNEAQ come from the germline V gene (reference sequence). This CDR3 region has 15 residues.

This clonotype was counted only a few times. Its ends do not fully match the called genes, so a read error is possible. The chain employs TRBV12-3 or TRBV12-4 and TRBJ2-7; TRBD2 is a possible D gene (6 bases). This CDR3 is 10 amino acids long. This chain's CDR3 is CASGGTTVHF. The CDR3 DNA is TGTGCCAGCGGGGGGACGACTGTACATTTC.

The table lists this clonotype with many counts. CDR3: CASSGTGELFF. The CDR3 DNA follows: TGTGCCAGCAGCGGTACCGGGGAGCTGTTTTTT. The rearrangement uses TRBV9 and TRBJ2-2, with unresolved D. The length of the CDR3 is 11 residues. V was pared by 3 bases and J by 5 bases, with 2 bases between. Germline loops: CDR1 SGDLS, CDR2 YYNGEE.

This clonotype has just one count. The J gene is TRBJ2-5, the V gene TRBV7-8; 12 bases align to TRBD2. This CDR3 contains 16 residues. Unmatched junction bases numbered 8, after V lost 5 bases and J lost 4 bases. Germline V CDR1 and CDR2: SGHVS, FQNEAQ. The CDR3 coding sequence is TGTGCCAGCAGCCCTTGGACTAGCGGGATGGGAGAGACCCAGTACTTC. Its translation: CASSPWTSGMGETQYF.

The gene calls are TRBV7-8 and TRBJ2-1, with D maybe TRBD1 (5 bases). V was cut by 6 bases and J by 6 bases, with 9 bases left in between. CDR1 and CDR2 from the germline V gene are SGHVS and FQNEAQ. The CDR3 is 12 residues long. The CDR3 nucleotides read TGTGCCAGCAGGCAGGGTATCAATGAGCAGTTCTTC. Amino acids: CASRQGINEQFF.

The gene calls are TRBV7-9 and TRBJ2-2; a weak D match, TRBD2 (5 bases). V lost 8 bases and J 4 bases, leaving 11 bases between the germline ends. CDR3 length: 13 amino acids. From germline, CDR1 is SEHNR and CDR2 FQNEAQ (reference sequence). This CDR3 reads CASPTRATGELFF. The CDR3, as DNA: TGTGCCAGCCCCACGCGGGCCACCGGGGAGCTGTTTTTT.

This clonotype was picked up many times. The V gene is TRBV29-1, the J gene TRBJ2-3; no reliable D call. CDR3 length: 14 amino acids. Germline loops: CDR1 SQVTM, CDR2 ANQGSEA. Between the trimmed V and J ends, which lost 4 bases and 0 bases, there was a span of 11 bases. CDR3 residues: CSVAGETSTDTQYF. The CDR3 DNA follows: TGCAGCGTTGCCGGAGAGACGAGCACAGATACGCAGTATTTT.

CDR3 loop: CASSWRGLPTYEQYF. The CDR3 nucleotides read TGTGCCAGCAGCTGGAGGGGACTACCTACCTACGAGCAGTACTTC. The chain employs TRBV5-8 and TRBJ2-7; 7 bases are shared with TRBD2. CDR3 length: 15 residues. Germline trimming cut 3 bases from V and 2 bases from J; bases unmatched to any gene: 8. Per the germline V gene, CDR1 is SGHTS and CDR2 is YDEGEE.

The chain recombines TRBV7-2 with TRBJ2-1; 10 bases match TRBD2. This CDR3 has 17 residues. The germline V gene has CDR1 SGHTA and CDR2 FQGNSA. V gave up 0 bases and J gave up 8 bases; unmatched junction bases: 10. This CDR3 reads CASSLARLAGVSDEQFF. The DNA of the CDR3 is TGTGCCAGCAGCTTAGCGCGGCTAGCGGGAGTTAGCGATGAGCAGTTCTTC. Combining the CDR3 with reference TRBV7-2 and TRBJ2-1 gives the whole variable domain GAGVSQSPSNKVTEKGKDVELRCDPISGHTALYWYRQSLGQGLEFLIYFQGNSAPDKSGLPSDRFSAERTGGSVSTLTIQRTQQEDSAVYLCASSLARLAGVSDEQFFGPGTRLTVL.

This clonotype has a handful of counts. The CDR3 nucleotides read TGTGCCAGCAGCTTAGACGAAGACAGCAAACCCTCCTACGAGCAGTACTTC. As protein: CASSLDEDSKPSYEQYF. The chain joins TRBV7-8 to TRBJ2-7; D possibly corresponds to TRBD1 (5 bases). This CDR3 has 17 residues. Trimming removed 1 base from V and 0 bases from J, with 16 bases in between. Germline V gene sequence: CDR1 SGHVS, CDR2 FQNEAQ.

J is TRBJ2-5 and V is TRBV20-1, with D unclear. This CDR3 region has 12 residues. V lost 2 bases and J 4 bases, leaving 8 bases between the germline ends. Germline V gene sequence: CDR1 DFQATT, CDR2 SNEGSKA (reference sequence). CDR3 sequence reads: CSARPMGETQYF. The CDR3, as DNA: TGCAGTGCTAGACCCATGGGAGAGACCCAGTACTTC.

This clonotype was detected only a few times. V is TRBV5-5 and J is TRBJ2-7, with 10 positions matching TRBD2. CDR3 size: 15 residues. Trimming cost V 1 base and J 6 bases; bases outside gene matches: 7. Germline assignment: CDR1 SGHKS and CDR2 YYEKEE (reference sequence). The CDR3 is CASSLSSGRAGEQYF. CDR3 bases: TGTGCCAGCAGCTTGTCCAGCGGGAGGGCCGGCGAGCAGTACTTC.